The 19 T cell receptor beta chains given below trace back to one sample, sequenced in a study of human T cells and chemical hapten exposure. TCRdb processed the RACE reads anew with MiXCR; each CDR3 protein has one entry. The top ten clones hold 2% to 2.5% of a sample with approximately 260,000 distinct CDR3 sequences, 8.6% of them seen once. Described time point: pre-sensitization, week 0. The treatment: therapeutic diphenylcyclopropenone sensitization with weekly scalp DPC. This material consisted of whole blood, taken in connection with sensitization to the hapten diphenylcyclopropenone (DPC). These TCRs come from a woman between 40 and 55 years old with alopecia areata. Some clones in this sample may be carry-over from other donors' samples.

Many counts were recorded for this clonotype. V and J are TRBV5-6 and TRBJ2-7; D is perhaps TRBD1 or TRBD2 (5 bases each). The CDR3 totals 16 residues. Germline assignment: CDR1 SGHDT and CDR2 YYEEEE. With 5 bases removed from V and 5 bases from J, the gap between germline ends came to 23 bases. The CDR3 sequence: CASRNGDRRPSDEQYF. In DNA, the CDR3 is TGTGCCAGCAGGAACGGGGACCGCCGTCCGTCCGACGAGCAGTACTTC.

V is TRBV28 and J is TRBJ1-2; D might be TRBD1 (5 bases). Germline lookup yields CDR1 MDHEN and CDR2 SYDVKM. The CDR3 is made up of 13 amino acids. Trimming took 10 bases from V and 4 from J, leaving 16 bases between them. This CDR3 is CAIRDGSFYGYTF. CDR3 in DNA: TGTGCCATTAGGGACGGAAGTTTCTATGGCTACACCTTC.

There are many counts of this clonotype. The CDR3 sequence is CASSRGREQYF. CDR3 DNA sequence: TGTGCCAGCAGCCGCGGGCGCGAGCAGTACTTC. The chain links TRBV3-1 to TRBJ2-7; D is perhaps TRBD2 (5 bases). The CDR3 has 11 amino acids. V lost 4 bases and J 6 bases, leaving 7 bases between the germline ends. Germline assignment: CDR1 LGHDT and CDR2 YNNKEL (reference sequence).

This chain joins TRBV7-2 and TRBJ2-1; D is perhaps TRBD2 (6 bases). Deletions cut 5 bases from V and 11 bases from J, with 19 bases between. In germline, CDR1 is SGHTA, CDR2 FQGNSA. There are 14 residues in the CDR3. This CDR3 is CASSRGTSLGKQFF. The CDR3 nucleotides are TGTGCCAGCAGCCGAGGGACTTCCCTGGGGAAGCAGTTCTTC.

This clonotype appeared many times. The genes are TRBV29-1 and TRBJ2-1, with D perhaps TRBD1 (6 bases). The V and J ends lost 3 bases and 7 bases respectively, with 10 bases between them. The germline gives CDR1 SQVTM, CDR2 ANQGSEA. The CDR3 is 12 amino acids. CDR3 nucleotides: TGCAGCGTTGAGAGGACAGCTAATGAGCAGTTCTTC. This encodes CSVERTANEQFF.

In its sample, this clonotype was seen many times. J is TRBJ1-1 and V is TRBV18; D gene ambiguous. Trimming removed 5 bases at V and 3 bases at J, with 13 bases between. CDR1 KGHSH and CDR2 LQKENI come from the germline V gene. The CDR3 sequence is 14 residues long. The CDR3 DNA reads as TGTGCCAGCTCAACCATGACCCGGGACACTGAAGCTTTCTTT. This gives the protein CASSTMTRDTEAFF.

The chain uses TRBV9 and TRBJ2-3; D assignment may be TRBD1 or TRBD2 (5 bases each). The CDR3 has 14 residues. CDR1 is SGDLS, CDR2 YYNGEE, per germline. V was clipped by 0 bases and J by 5 bases, with 10 bases between them. The CDR3 bases are TGTGCCAGCAGCGTAGGAGGGGTGATAGATACGCAGTATTTT. Protein product: CASSVGGVIDTQYF.

V gene TRBV28 combines with J gene TRBJ2-3; TRBD2 matches at 12 bases. With 6 bases clipped from V and 2 bases from J, the junction kept 3 bases outside the gene matches. Germline CDR1 and CDR2: MDHEN and SYDVKM. The CDR3 runs 15 residues. CDR3 amino acids: CASRRTSGTTDTQYF. DNA for the CDR3: TGTGCCAGCAGAAGGACTAGCGGGACCACAGATACGCAGTATTTT.

This clonotype was found a few times. J is TRBJ2-7 and V is TRBV5-1; 8 bases are a match to TRBD1. CDR3 length: 15 residues. Trimming at V came to 3 bases and at J to 2 bases, leaving 7 bases not matched to a gene. Germline V CDR1 and CDR2: SGHRS, YFSETQ. The CDR3 DNA reads as TGCGCCAGCAGCTGGGGGGACAGGTCCGCCTACGAGCAGTACTTC. The encoded protein is CASSWGDRSAYEQYF.

This clonotype was seen only a few times. The genes are TRBV6-2 or TRBV6-3 and TRBJ1-1, with D perhaps TRBD1 (6 bases). Germline values: CDR1 MNHEY, CDR2 SVGEGT. The CDR3 runs to 13 residues. V was trimmed by 7 bases and J by 8 bases, leaving 17 bases between them. The CDR3 coding sequence is TGTGCCAGCACCGAGTGGGTCGGGACAGAAGCTTTCTTT. The encoded protein is CASTEWVGTEAFF.

This chain connects TRBV4-1 to TRBJ2-3; tentative D call: TRBD2 (5 bases). Germline V gene data show CDR1 as MGHRA and CDR2 as YSYEKL. V was trimmed by 1 base and J by 2 bases, leaving 13 bases between them. The CDR3 loop spans 16 amino acids. This CDR3 is CASSQGIGGSTDTQYF. The CDR3 nucleotides read TGCGCCAGCAGCCAAGGAATTGGCGGGTCCACAGATACGCAGTATTTT.

Ten or more counts support this clonotype. This sequence joins TRBV10-3 and TRBJ1-1; 8 bases are shared with TRBD1. In germline, CDR1 is ENHRY, CDR2 SYGVKD. The CDR3 is 15 amino acids. V dropped 4 bases and J dropped 3; count of bases not matched to a gene: 7. In nucleotides, the CDR3 is TGTGCCATCAGTGGGGTTCAGGGGGCATACACTGAAGCTTTCTTT. Residues: CAISGVQGAYTEAFF.

CDR3 in DNA: TGTGCCAGCAAGGAGGGGGCCGGTGAGCAGTTCTTC. Encoded protein: CASKEGAGEQFF. The chain has TRBV6-2 or TRBV6-3 and TRBJ2-1; maybe TRBD1 (7 bases). The CDR3 extends over 12 amino acids. The germline gives CDR1 MNHEY, CDR2 SVGEGT. V was cut by 7 bases and J by 9 bases, with 13 bases left in between.

V gene TRBV6-6 combines with J gene TRBJ2-2; 12 bases line up with TRBD2. The trim removed 2 bases at V and 5 bases at J, leaving 0 bases unmatched. CDR1 is MNHNY and CDR2 is SVGAGI in the germline V gene (reference sequence). The CDR3 contains 15 residues. The CDR3 coding sequence is TGTGCCAGCAGTTACGGGACTAGCGGGACCGGGGAGCTGTTTTTT. Translated: CASSYGTSGTGELFF.

The sample holds many counts of this clonotype. V is TRBV6-6 and J is TRBJ1-2; possibly TRBD1 for D (6 bases). Germline V gene sequence: CDR1 MNHNY, CDR2 SVGAGI (reference sequence). Between the trimmed V and J ends, which lost 7 bases and 8 bases, there was a span of 17 bases. This CDR3 is 13 amino acids long. The CDR3 region is CASTGLAGVGYTF. The CDR3 DNA reads as TGTGCCAGCACGGGTCTAGCAGGGGTCGGCTACACCTTC.

The V gene is TRBV10-3, the J gene TRBJ2-1, with a weak D call TRBD2 (7 bases). The V end was cut by 7 bases, the J end by 3 bases, with 13 bases between. The CDR3 has 14 residues. The germline CDR1 and CDR2 sequences are ENHRY and SYGVKD. CDR3 region: CAIMGGQDYNEQFF. The DNA for the CDR3 is TGTGCCATCATGGGGGGGCAGGACTACAATGAGCAGTTCTTC.

This clonotype was observed many times. The chain is built from TRBV3-1 and TRBJ2-1, with unresolved D. The CDR3 contains 12 residues. Germline CDR1 and CDR2: LGHDT and YNNKEL (reference sequence). V was shortened by 6 bases and J by 5 bases, with 8 bases between the two germline ends. CDR3 residues: CASSRSNNEQFF. The CDR3 DNA sequence: TGTGCCAGCAGTCGTAGCAACAATGAGCAGTTCTTC.

This clonotype has a count of ten or more. At one of its ends the junction is not consistent with the germline gene, which may arise from a read error. The rearrangement joins TRBV6-1 to TRBJ2-3, with 7 bases lining up with TRBD2. Germline V lookup: CDR1 MNHNS, CDR2 SASEGT. This CDR3 is built from 14 residues. CDR3 sequence: CASGERGQMDTQYF. CDR3 coding DNA: TGTGCCAGCGGTGAGCGGGGTCAAATGGATACGCAGTATTTT.

In its sample, this clonotype was seen many times. V and J are TRBV20-1 and TRBJ2-7; D not certain. With 1 base removed from V and 3 bases from J, the gap between germline ends came to 10 bases. The germline gives CDR1 DFQATT, CDR2 SNEGSKA (reference sequence). The CDR3 loop spans 13 amino acids. CDR3 bases: TGCAGTGCTAGAGTTAGAGGCCTCTACGAGCAGTACTTC. Its translation is CSARVRGLYEQYF.